This T cell receptor (beta chain) was captured by sequencing in a study of T cell responses to AZD1222 COVID-19 vaccine. The study's findings and limits: Donors were largely white British and mainly female; clonal diversity was possibly underestimated. Among vaccine-associated CD4 TCRs, coverage spanned spike, with dominance at 160-218 and 743-854. Just a handful of AZD1222 recipients were seropositive at baseline.

Worth noting for this clone: Its antigen is unidentified.

The CDR3 runs to 14 residues. Trimming took 1 base from V and 7 from J, leaving 10 bases between them. Germline CDR1 is LGHDT and CDR2 is YNNKEL (reference sequence). Repertoires were generated with immunoSEQ multiplex PCR, while TCRdb's copy carries only in-frame clones and drops some. The repertoire holds some 180,000 clones, with approximately 91% as singletons. This clonotype was obtained from an adult who received the AZD1222 COVID-19 vaccine. This rearrangement joins TRBV3-1 (or the pseudogene TRBV3-2) to TRBJ2-2; D may be TRBD1 (5 bases). The sample here was peripheral blood, taken 28 days after the second AZD1222 dose. The CDR3 sequence is CASSQGGLNGELFF. DNA for the CDR3: TGTGCCAGCAGCCAAGGGGGCTTGAACGGGGAGCTGTTTTTT.